This T cell receptor beta chain is drawn from a study of CD8+CD57+ T cells in acquired aplastic anemia. Study in general: Sorted CD4+ plus CD8+ cells gave DNA averaging roughly 3 ug. Around 11 million reads were obtained on average for healthy donor CD4+ cells. Points from the study as a whole: Found in both controls and patients were fewer than 35 CD8+ CDR3 sequences.

Germline CDR1 DFQATT, CDR2 SNEGSKA (reference sequence). This CDR3 is 14 amino acids long. The V end was cut by 0 bases, the J end by 1 base, with 6 bases between. The sample holds many counts of this clonotype. No antigen is known for it. Genomic DNA, serving as template, underwent TCR beta VDJ and CDR3 profiling. From the reads, TCRdb called clonotypes with MiXCR, one entry per CDR3 protein. The data show 150,000 to 200,000 distinct CDR3 sequences, with roughly half seen just once and approximately 2.9% held by the top ten. This sequence was found in a human donor in good health. This chain joins TRBV20-1 and TRBJ2-2, with D possibly called TRBD1 or TRBD2 (5 bases each). Sequencing was carried out using sorted CD4+, CD8+, or CD8+CD57+ T cells (not recorded which) from PBMCs. The CDR3 reads CSARDGGNTGELFF. The CDR3 DNA reads as TGCAGTGCTAGAGATGGGGGGAACACCGGGGAGCTGTTTTTT.